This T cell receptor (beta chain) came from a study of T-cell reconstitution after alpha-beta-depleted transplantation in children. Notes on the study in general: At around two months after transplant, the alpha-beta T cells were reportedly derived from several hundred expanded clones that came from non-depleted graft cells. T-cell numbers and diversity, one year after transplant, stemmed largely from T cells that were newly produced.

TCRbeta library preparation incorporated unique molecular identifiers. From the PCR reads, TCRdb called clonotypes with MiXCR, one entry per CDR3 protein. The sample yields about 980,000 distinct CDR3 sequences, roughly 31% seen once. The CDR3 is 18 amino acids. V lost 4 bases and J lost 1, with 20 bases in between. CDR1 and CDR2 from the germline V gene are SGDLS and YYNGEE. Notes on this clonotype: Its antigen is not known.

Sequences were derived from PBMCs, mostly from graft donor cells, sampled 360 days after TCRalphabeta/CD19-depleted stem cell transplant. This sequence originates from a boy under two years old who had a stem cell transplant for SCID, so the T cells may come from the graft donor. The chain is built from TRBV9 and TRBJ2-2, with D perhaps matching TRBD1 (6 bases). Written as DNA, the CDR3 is TGTGCCAGCAGCCCGCGAGAGGGGGTACGAGGGAACACCGGGGAGCTGTTTTTT. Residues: CASSPREGVRGNTGELFF.